This record looks at one T cell receptor (beta chain) sequence and its context. The CDR3 is 15 residues long. The V gene's germline CDR1 is LNHDA and CDR2 SQIVND (reference sequence). Germline trimming cut 0 bases from V and 5 bases from J; bases unmatched to any gene: 5. The data belong to a study of blood T cell repertoires in COVID-19. Overall study context: T cells, B-cell-depleted T cells, or PBMCs supplied cDNA or gDNA.

Generated by immunoSEQ multiplex PCR, the TCRdb table keeps only in-frame clones and is missing some. The sample carries approximately 410,000 clones, 70% to 90% recorded once. The V gene is TRBV19, the J gene TRBJ2-3; 7 bases fit TRBD2. Source material: peripheral blood. The source is a woman in her twenties or thirties with active or convalescent COVID-19. CDR3 sequence (DNA): TGTGCCAGTAGTATAGATGGCGGGAGTGGAGATACGCAGTATTTT. Encoded protein: CASSIDGGSGDTQYF.